These 21 T cell receptor beta chains came from one sample sequenced in a study of T cells after yellow fever vaccination. Using its own MiXCR run on the 5' RACE reads, TCRdb lists one record per CDR3 protein. The data show about 310,000 distinct CDR3 sequences, roughly 4% seen once. The specimen was PBMCs, collected on the day of the yellow fever booster vaccination. The receptors come from a man younger than 30 who received the YFV17D yellow fever vaccine.

This clonotype was observed a few times. The chain employs TRBV6-2 or TRBV6-3 and TRBJ1-6; D is undetermined. The V end lost 2 bases, the J end lost 7 bases, and 21 bases lay between the germline ends. The CDR3 spans 18 residues. Germline V CDR1 and CDR2: MNHEY, SVGEGT. The CDR3 region is CASSYRRVLRPGNSPLHF. CDR3 nucleotides: TGTGCCAGCAGTTACCGAAGGGTTCTACGTCCGGGAAATTCACCCCTCCACTTT.

This clonotype was detected a few times. J is TRBJ2-5 and V is TRBV9, with TRBD2 matching over 11 bases. The V gene end was trimmed by 5 bases and the J gene end by 4 bases; junction bases not matched to a gene: 7. This CDR3 contains 15 residues. Germline V CDR1 and CDR2: SGDLS, YYNGEE. CDR3 nucleotide sequence: TGTGCCAGCAGTCCTAGCGGGGGGATTTCAGAGACCCAGTACTTC. Translating it yields CASSPSGGISETQYF. Using reference TRBV9 and TRBJ2-5 for the parts outside the CDR3, the full variable domain is DSGVTQTPKHLITATGQRVTLRCSPRSGDLSVYWYQQSLDQGLQFLIQYYNGEERAKGNILERFSAQQFPDLHSELNLSSLELGDSALYFCASSPSGGISETQYFGPGTRLLVL.

The rearrangement uses TRBV10-3 and TRBJ2-7; D remains ambiguous. Germline V gene data show CDR1 as ENHRY and CDR2 as SYGVKD. The ends were cut back, 0 bases at V and 4 bases at J, with 10 bases in the middle. This CDR3 comprises 14 residues. The CDR3 reads CAISESRQGYEQYF. The CDR3 DNA reads TGTGCCATCAGTGAGTCGCGACAAGGGTACGAGCAGTACTTC.

This clonotype was found a few times. The V and J genes are TRBV7-9 and TRBJ2-1, with a possible D match to TRBD2 (6 bases). Per the germline V gene, CDR1 is SEHNR and CDR2 is FQNEAQ (reference sequence). V was trimmed by 5 bases and J by 5 bases, leaving 19 bases between them. This CDR3 contains 16 residues. The CDR3 coding sequence is TGTGCCAGCAGCCCGGGGGACCTGGCGTCCCACAATGAGCAGTTCTTC. Protein product: CASSPGDLASHNEQFF.

This clonotype occurred many times. The chain combines TRBV18 with TRBJ2-4; D might be TRBD2 (6 bases). Germline V gives CDR1 KGHSH, CDR2 LQKENI. CDR3 length equals 15 residues. The V and J ends lost 4 bases and 2 bases respectively, with 12 bases between them. The CDR3 DNA is TGTGCCAGCTCACGTGGGGGAGGATCCAAAAACATTCAGTACTTC. Translated: CASSRGGGSKNIQYF.

The rearrangement uses TRBV20-1 and TRBJ1-1; a weak D match, TRBD1 (6 bases). The CDR3 is made up of 14 amino acids. CDR1 is DFQATT, CDR2 SNEGSKA, per germline (reference sequence). V lost 2 bases to trimming and J lost 1 base, with 11 bases between them. CDR3 DNA sequence: TGCAGTGCTAGAAAGGGGGGACCGAACACTGAAGCTTTCTTT. Amino acid sequence: CSARKGGPNTEAFF.

This clonotype has at least ten counts. V gene TRBV6-6 combines with J gene TRBJ2-5; 8 bases are shared with TRBD2. The V and J ends lost 3 bases and 8 bases, in that order; junction bases with no gene match: 8. Germline V gene lookup returns CDR1 MNHNY and CDR2 SVGAGI (reference sequence). This CDR3 has 14 amino acids. In DNA, the CDR3 is TGTGCCAGCAGTTATGGCTCCCGGGGGGGCACCCAGTACTTC. As protein: CASSYGSRGGTQYF.

This clonotype was seen a handful of times. CDR3 coding DNA: TGTGCCAGCAGCTCCCTCGGGGGGACGACGCTTGTTGAGGGCTACACCTTC. This gives the protein CASSSLGGTTLVEGYTF. V gene TRBV28 combines with J gene TRBJ1-2, with a weak D call TRBD1 (5 bases). The CDR3 runs 17 residues. Germline V gene lookup returns CDR1 MDHEN and CDR2 SYDVKM. Trimming took off 6 bases at V and 8 bases at J, with 28 bases between the two ends.

This clonotype was observed at least ten times. The chain recombines TRBV2 with TRBJ1-2; D gene unclear. CDR1 is SNHLY and CDR2 is FYNNEI in the germline V gene. This CDR3 contains 11 residues. With 7 bases removed from V and 5 bases from J, the gap between germline ends came to 8 bases. CDR3 sequence (DNA): TGTGCCAGCACACAGAGGTATGGCTACACCTTC. It codes for CASTQRYGYTF.

This clonotype appeared many times. The V call is TRBV19, the J call TRBJ1-2; D uncertain. CDR1 is LNHDA, CDR2 SQIVND, per germline (reference sequence). This CDR3 contains 11 residues. V shed 8 bases and J shed 5 bases, with 9 bases lying between them. The CDR3 reads CASRAVYGYTF. CDR3 nucleotide sequence: TGTGCCAGTCGGGCCGTTTATGGCTACACCTTC.

The table lists this clonotype with many counts. The chain couples TRBV5-1 to TRBJ1-6, with 8 nucleotides matching TRBD1. The CDR3 is 16 residues long. Germline assignment: CDR1 SGHRS and CDR2 YFSETQ. Germline trimming cut 1 base from V and 9 bases from J; bases unmatched to any gene: 9. Here the CDR3 DNA reads TGCGCCAGCAGCTTGTCGCCGGGACAGGAGACTTCACCCCTCCACTTT. This gives the protein CASSLSPGQETSPLHF.

This clonotype was counted at least ten times. The V call is TRBV25-1, the J call TRBJ2-7; D unclear. V was clipped by 4 bases and J by 2 bases, with 9 bases between them. Germline V lookup: CDR1 MGHDK, CDR2 SYGVNS. The CDR3 spans 13 residues. Here the CDR3 DNA reads TGTGCCAGCAGTGGAACTAATACCTACGAGCAGTACTTC. Its translation is CASSGTNTYEQYF.

This clonotype appeared many times. J is TRBJ1-6 and V is TRBV20-1; 9 bases are a match to TRBD1. The CDR3 is made up of 11 amino acids. Germline-derived CDR1 and CDR2 are DFQATT and SNEGSKA (reference sequence). The CDR3 loop reads CRGQGDSPLHF. The CDR3 coding sequence is TGCAGGGGACAGGGTGATTCACCCCTCCACTTT.

This clonotype showed up many times. This sequence joins TRBV3-1 and TRBJ2-1, with 10 bases matching TRBD2. Per germline, CDR1 LGHDT and CDR2 YNNKEL (reference sequence). Trimming cost V 0 bases and J 5 bases; bases outside gene matches: 4. The CDR3 has 16 residues. The CDR3 DNA reads as TGTGCCAGCAGCCAAGAGGGACTAGCGACCCACAATGAGCAGTTCTTC. This translates into CASSQEGLATHNEQFF.

This clonotype was detected ten times or more. The chain carries TRBV9 and TRBJ2-3; no definite D call. Trimming shortened V by 2 bases and J by 0 bases, and 7 bases separated the two germline ends. Germline V lookup: CDR1 SGDLS, CDR2 YYNGEE. The CDR3 contains 14 residues. CDR3 nucleotides: TGTGCCAGCAGCGTTCCGGACAGCACAGATACGCAGTATTTT. As protein: CASSVPDSTDTQYF.

Only a few counts were recorded for this clonotype. The genes are TRBV6-1 and TRBJ2-6; D perhaps matches TRBD1 (5 bases). V lost 3 bases, J lost 2 bases, and 8 bases lay in between. Germline V CDR1 and CDR2: MNHNS, SASEGT. The CDR3 runs to 15 residues. In nucleotides, the CDR3 is TGTGCCAGCAGTGACAGGGCCGCTGGGGCCAACGTCCTGACTTTC. Amino acid sequence: CASSDRAAGANVLTF.

This clonotype was found a few times. This chain uses TRBV6-1 with TRBJ1-5; 9 bases are a match to TRBD1. The germline V gene encodes CDR1 MNHNS and CDR2 SASEGT. V lost 7 bases and J lost 6; bases outside the gene matches: 13. The CDR3 totals 16 residues. The CDR3 reads CASNRDRVRSGQPQHF. The CDR3 nucleotides are TGTGCCAGCAACCGGGACAGGGTGAGGTCAGGTCAGCCCCAGCATTTT.

V and J are TRBV5-1 and TRBJ2-5, with 9 nucleotides matching TRBD1. The CDR3 is 15 residues long. The trim removed 2 bases at V and 2 bases at J, leaving 4 bases unmatched. Germline CDR1 reads SGHRS; CDR2 reads YFSETQ. CDR3 loop: CASSFGDREQETQYF. CDR3 sequence (DNA): TGCGCCAGCAGCTTTGGGGACAGGGAACAAGAGACCCAGTACTTC.

This clonotype has only a few counts. CDR3 bases: TGTGCCACCAGTGATCCTCCCGCGTCCCGTGGCTACACCTTC. Protein sequence: CATSDPPASRGYTF. The rearrangement uses TRBV24-1 and TRBJ1-2; D is uncertain. The V end lost 3 bases, the J end lost 7 bases, and 14 bases lay between the germline ends. Germline CDR1 is KGHDR and CDR2 is SFDVKD. The CDR3 spans 14 residues.

This chain links TRBV20-1 with TRBJ2-5; D perhaps matches TRBD1 (6 bases). Trimming stripped 5 bases from V and 1 base from J, with 23 bases between. This CDR3 is 17 amino acids long. Germline loops: CDR1 DFQATT, CDR2 SNEGSKA (reference sequence). The CDR3 reads CSAARDLRGNTQETQYF. The CDR3 nucleotides read TGCAGTGCTGCCAGAGATTTGAGGGGGAACACCCAAGAGACCCAGTACTTC.

In its sample, this clonotype was seen many times. The V call is TRBV29-1, the J call TRBJ1-2, with D perhaps TRBD1 (5 bases). The CDR3 contains 15 residues. Trimming took 0 bases from V and 2 from J, leaving 13 bases between them. The germline CDR1 and CDR2 sequences are SQVTM and ANQGSEA. CDR3 amino acids: CSVEDLRDRNYGYTF. The CDR3 region has the DNA TGCAGCGTTGAAGATCTTCGAGACAGAAACTATGGCTACACCTTC.